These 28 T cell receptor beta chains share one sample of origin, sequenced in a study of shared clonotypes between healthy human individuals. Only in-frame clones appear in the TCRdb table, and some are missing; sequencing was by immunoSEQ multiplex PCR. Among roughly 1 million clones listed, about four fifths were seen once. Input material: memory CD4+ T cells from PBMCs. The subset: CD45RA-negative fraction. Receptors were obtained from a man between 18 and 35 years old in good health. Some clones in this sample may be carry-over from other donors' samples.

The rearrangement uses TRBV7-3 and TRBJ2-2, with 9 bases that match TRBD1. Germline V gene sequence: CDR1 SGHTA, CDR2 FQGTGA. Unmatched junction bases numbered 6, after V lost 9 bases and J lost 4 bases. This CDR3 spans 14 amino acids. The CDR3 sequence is CASKQGALTGELFF. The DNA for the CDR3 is TGTGCCAGTAAACAGGGGGCTCTCACCGGGGAGCTGTTTTTT. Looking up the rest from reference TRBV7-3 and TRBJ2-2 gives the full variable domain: GAGVSQTPSNKVTEKGKYVELRCDPISGHTALYWYRQSLGQGPEFLIYFQGTGAADDSGLPNDRFFAVRPEGSVSTLKIQRTERGDSAVYLCASKQGALTGELFFGEGSRLTVL.

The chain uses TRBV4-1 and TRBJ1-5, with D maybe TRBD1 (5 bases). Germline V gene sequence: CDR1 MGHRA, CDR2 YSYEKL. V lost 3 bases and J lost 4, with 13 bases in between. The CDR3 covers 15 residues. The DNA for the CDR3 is TGCGCCAGCAGCCATCTCAGGCAGGGAAATCAGCCCCAGCATTTT. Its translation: CASSHLRQGNQPQHF.

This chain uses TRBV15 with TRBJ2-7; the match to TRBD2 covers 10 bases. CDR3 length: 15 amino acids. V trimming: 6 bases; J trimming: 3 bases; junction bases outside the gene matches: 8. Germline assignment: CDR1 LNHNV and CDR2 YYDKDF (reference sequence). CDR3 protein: CATRYGTSEIYEQYF. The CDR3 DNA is TGTGCCACCAGATACGGGACTAGCGAGATCTACGAGCAGTACTTC.

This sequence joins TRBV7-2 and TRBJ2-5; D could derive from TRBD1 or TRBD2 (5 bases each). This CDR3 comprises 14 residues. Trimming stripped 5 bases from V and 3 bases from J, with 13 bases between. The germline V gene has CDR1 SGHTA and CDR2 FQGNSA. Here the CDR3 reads CASSHNRGKETQYF. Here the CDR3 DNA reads TGTGCCAGCAGCCATAACCGGGGCAAAGAGACCCAGTACTTC. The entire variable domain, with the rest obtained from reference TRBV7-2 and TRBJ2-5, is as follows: GAGVSQSPSNKVTEKGKDVELRCDPISGHTALYWYRQSLGQGLEFLIYFQGNSAPDKSGLPSDRFSAERTGGSVSTLTIQRTQQEDSAVYLCASSHNRGKETQYFGPGTRLLVL.

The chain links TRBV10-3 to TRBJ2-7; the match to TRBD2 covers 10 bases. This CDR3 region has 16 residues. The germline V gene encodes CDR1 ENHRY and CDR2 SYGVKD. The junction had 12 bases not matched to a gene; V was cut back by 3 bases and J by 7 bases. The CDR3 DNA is TGTGCCATCAGTGATCAAATGGCTAGCGGGAGCTGGGAGCAGTACTTC. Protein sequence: CAISDQMASGSWEQYF.

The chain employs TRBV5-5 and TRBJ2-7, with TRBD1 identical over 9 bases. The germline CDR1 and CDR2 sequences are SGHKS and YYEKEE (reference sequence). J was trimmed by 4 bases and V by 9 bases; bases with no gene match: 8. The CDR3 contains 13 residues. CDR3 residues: CATGTGSEYEQYF. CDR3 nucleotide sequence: TGTGCCACCGGGACAGGGTCTGAGTACGAGCAGTACTTC. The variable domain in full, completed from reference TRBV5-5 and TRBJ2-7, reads DAGVTQSPTHLIKTRGQQVTLRCSPISGHKSVSWYQQVLGQGPQFIFQYYEKEERGRGNFPDRFSARQFPNYSSELNVNALLLGDSALYLCATGTGSEYEQYFGPGTRLTVT.

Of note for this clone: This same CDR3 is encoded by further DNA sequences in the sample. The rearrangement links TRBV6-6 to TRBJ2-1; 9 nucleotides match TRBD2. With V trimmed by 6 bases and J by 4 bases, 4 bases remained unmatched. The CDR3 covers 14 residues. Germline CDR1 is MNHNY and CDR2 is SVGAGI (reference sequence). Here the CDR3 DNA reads TGTGCCAGCAGCCCAGCGGGAGGTTACAATGAGCAGTTCTTC. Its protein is CASSPAGGYNEQFF.

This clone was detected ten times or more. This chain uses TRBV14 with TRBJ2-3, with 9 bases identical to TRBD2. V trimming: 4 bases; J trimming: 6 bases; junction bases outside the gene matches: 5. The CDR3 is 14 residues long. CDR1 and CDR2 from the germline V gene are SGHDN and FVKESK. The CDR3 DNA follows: TGTGCCAGCAGCCTAAGCGGGAGGTGGGATACGCAGTATTTT. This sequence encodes CASSLSGRWDTQYF.

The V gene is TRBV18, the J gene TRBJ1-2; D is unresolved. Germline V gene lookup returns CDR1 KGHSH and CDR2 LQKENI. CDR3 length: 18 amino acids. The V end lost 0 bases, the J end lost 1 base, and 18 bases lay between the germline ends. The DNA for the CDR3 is TGTGCCAGCTCACCACCGGTCAATCGCGGCCGAATTAACTATGGCTACACCTTC. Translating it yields CASSPPVNRGRINYGYTF.

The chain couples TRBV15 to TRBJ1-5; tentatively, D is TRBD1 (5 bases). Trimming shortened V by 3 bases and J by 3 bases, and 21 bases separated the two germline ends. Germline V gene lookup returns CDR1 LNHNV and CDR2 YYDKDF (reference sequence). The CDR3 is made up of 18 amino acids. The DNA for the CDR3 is TGTGCCACCAGCAGCGGTCATCAGGGTCCCGTCATCAATCAGCCCCAGCATTTT. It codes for CATSSGHQGPVINQPQHF. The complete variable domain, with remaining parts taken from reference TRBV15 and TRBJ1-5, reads DAMVIQNPRYQVTQFGKPVTLSCSQTLNHNVMYWYQQKSSQAPKLLFHYYDKDFNNEADTPDNFQSRRPNTSFCFLDIRSPGLGDTAMYLCATSSGHQGPVINQPQHFGDGTRLSIL.

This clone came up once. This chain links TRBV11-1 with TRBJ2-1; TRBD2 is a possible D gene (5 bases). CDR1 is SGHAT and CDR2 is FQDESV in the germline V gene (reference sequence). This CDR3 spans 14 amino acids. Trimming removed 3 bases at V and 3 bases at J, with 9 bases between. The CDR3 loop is CASSLERLYNEQFF. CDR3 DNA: TGTGCCAGCAGCTTGGAGCGGCTCTACAATGAGCAGTTCTTC.

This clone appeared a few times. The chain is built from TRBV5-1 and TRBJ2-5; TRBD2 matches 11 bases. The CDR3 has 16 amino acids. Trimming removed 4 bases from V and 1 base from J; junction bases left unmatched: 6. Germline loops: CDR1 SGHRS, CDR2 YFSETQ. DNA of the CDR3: TGCGCCAGCAGCGCAACTAGCGGGAGATCCCAAGAGACCCAGTACTTC. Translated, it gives CASSATSGRSQETQYF.

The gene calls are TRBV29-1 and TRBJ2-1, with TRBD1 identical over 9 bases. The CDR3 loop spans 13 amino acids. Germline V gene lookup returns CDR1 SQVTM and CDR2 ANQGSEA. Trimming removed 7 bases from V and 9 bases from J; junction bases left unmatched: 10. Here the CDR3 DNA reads TGCAGCGCCCCGGGACAGGGTGGGTTTGAGCAGTTCTTC. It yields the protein CSAPGQGGFEQFF.

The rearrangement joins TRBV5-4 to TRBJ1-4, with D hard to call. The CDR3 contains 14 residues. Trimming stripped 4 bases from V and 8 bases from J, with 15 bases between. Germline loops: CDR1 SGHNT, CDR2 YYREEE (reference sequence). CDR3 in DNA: TGTGCCAGCAGCAACAACGCGGGGAAAGAAAAACTGTTTTTT. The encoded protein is CASSNNAGKEKLFF.

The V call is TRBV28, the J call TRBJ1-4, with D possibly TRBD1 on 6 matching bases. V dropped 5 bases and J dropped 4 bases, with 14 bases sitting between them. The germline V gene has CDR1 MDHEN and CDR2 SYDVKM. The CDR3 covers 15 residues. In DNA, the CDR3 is TGTGCCAGCAGTCTCCTACAGGGCCTTAATGAAAAACTGTTTTTT. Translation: CASSLLQGLNEKLFF.

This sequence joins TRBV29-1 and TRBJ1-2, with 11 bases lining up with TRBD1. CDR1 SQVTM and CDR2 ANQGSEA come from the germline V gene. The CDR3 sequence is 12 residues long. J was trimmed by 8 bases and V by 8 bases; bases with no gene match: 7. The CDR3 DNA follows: TGCAGCCTTGGGGGACAGGGGGGAGGCTACACCTTC. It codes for CSLGGQGGGYTF. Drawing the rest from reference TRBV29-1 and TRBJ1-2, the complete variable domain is SAVISQKPSRDICQRGTSLTIQCQVDSQVTMMFWYRQQPGQSLTLIATANQGSEATYESGFVIDKFPISRPNLTFSTLTVSNMSPEDSSIYLCSLGGQGGGYTFGSGTRLTVV.

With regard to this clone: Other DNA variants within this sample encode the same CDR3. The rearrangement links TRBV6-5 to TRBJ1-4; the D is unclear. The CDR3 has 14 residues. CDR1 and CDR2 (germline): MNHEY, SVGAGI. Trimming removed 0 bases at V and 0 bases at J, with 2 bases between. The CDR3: CASSYSATNEKLFF. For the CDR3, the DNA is TGTGCCAGCAGTTACTCAGCAACTAATGAAAAACTGTTTTTT.

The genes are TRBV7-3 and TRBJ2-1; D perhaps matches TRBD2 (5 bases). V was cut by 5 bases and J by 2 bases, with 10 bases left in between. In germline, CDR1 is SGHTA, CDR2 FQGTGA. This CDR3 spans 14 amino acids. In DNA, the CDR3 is TGTGCCAGCAGCCGCGGACTCACCTACAATGAGCAGTTCTTC. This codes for CASSRGLTYNEQFF.

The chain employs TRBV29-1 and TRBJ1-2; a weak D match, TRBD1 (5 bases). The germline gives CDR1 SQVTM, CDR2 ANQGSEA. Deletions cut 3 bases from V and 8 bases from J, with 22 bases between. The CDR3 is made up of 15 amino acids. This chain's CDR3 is CSVEVMDTRARGYTF. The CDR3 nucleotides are TGCAGCGTTGAGGTAATGGACACCAGGGCCCGGGGCTACACCTTC.

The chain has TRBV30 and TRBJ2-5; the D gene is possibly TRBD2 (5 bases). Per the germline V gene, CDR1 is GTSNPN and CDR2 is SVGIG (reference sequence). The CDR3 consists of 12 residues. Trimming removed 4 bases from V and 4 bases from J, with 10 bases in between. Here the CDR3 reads CAWNNEGETQYF. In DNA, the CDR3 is TGTGCCTGGAATAACGAGGGAGAGACCCAGTACTTC.

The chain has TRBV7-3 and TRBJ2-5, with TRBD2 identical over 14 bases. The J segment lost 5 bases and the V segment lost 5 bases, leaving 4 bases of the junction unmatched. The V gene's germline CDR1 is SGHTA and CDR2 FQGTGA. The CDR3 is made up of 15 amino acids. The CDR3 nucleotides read TGTGCCAGCAGCCCGGGGACTAGCGGGAGCGAGACCCAGTACTTC. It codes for CASSPGTSGSETQYF. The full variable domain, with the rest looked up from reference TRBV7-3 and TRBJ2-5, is GAGVSQTPSNKVTEKGKYVELRCDPISGHTALYWYRQSLGQGPEFLIYFQGTGAADDSGLPNDRFFAVRPEGSVSTLKIQRTERGDSAVYLCASSPGTSGSETQYFGPGTRLLVL.

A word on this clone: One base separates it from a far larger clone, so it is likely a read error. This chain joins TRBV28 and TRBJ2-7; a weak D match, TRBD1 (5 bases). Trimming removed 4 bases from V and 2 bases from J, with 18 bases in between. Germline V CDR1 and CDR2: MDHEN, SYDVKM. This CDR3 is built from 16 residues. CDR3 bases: TGTGCCAGCAGTTACAAGTGGACATTGACCCCCTACGAGCAGTACTTC. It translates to CASSYKWTLTPYEQYF.

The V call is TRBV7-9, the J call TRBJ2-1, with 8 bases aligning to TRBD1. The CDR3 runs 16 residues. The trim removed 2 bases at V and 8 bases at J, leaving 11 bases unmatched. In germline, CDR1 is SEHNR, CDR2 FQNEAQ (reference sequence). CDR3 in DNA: TGTGCCAGCAGCTTACTAGGCCAGGGGGCTAGGGATGAGCAGTTCTTC. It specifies CASSLLGQGARDEQFF.

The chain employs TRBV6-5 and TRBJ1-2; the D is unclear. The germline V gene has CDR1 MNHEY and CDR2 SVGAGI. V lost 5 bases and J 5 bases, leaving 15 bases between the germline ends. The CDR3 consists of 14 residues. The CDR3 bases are TGTGCCAGCAGTCAAACCGGGAGTACTTATGGCTACACCTTC. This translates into CASSQTGSTYGYTF.

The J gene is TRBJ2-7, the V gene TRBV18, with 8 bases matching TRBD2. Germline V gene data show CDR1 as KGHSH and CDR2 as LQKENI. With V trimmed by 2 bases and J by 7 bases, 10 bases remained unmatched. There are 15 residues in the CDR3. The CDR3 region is CASSPTGTSGAEQYF. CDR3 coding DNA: TGTGCCAGCTCACCAACCGGGACTAGTGGGGCGGAGCAGTACTTC.

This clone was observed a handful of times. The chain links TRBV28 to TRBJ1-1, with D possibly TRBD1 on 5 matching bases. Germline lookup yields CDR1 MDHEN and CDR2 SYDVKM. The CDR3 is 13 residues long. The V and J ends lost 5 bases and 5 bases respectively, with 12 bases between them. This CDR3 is CASSGTLGTEAFF. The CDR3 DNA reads TGTGCCAGCAGTGGGACGTTGGGGACTGAAGCTTTCTTT.

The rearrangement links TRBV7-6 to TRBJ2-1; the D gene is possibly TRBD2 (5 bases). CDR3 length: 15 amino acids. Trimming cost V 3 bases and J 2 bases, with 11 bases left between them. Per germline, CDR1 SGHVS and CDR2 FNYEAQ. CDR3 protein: CASSFEDWAYNEQFF. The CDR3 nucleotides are TGTGCCAGCAGCTTCGAGGACTGGGCCTACAATGAGCAGTTCTTC.

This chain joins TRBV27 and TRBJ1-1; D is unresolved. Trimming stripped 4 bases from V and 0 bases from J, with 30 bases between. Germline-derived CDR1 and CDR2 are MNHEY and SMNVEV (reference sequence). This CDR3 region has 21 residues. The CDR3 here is CASSSWLRNAGENKMNTEAFF. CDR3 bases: TGTGCCAGCAGTTCGTGGCTTCGAAACGCGGGTGAAAATAAAATGAACACTGAAGCTTTCTTT.